These T cell receptor beta chains were read from a single sample in a study of a mutant IDH1 vaccine in newly diagnosed glioma. Which antigens these TCRs recognize remains unknown. Data came from immunoSEQ multiplex PCR; TCRdb stores just in-frame clones and leaves some out. The profile shows 20,000 or so clones, roughly 80% of them singletons. Sequencing was performed on PBMCs, taken from a glioma patient whose treatment included an IDH1 peptide vaccine. The receptors were sampled from a man aged 40-49 years with glioma. The CDR3 runs from the conserved cysteine through the conserved F or W. Fields, in order: J gene, clone size, V gene, D gene, CDR3 protein, CDR3 DNA. D genes are given only for firm matches. Clone size is not always given. Where it is, it says once, few, many or a class for expanded clones.

TRBJ2-7	once	TRBV7-6	TRBD1	CASSSGQAVYEQYF	TGTGCCAGCAGCTCCGGACAGGCGGTCTACGAGCAGTACTTC
TRBJ2-3	NA	TRBV10-3	TRBD1	CAISAGRTGDTDTQYF	TGTGCCATCAGTGCGGGGCGTACAGGGGATACAGATACGCAGTATTTT
TRBJ2-1	NA	TRBV7-2	NA	CASSLQGGNEQFF	TGTGCCAGCAGCTTACAGGGAGGCAATGAGCAGTTCTTC
TRBJ2-1	NA	TRBV27	NA	CASSLSGLYNEQFF	TGTGCCAGCAGTTTATCTGGACTCTACAATGAGCAGTTCTTC
TRBJ2-5	NA	TRBV4-1	TRBD2	CASSQLGLAGRRETQYF	TGCGCCAGCAGCCAACTGGGACTAGCGGGACGGAGAGAGACCCAGTACTTC
TRBJ1-4	NA	TRBV4-1	TRBD1	CASSWLQGAVEEKLFF	TGCGCCAGCAGTTGGCTACAGGGGGCGGTGGAAGAAAAACTGTTTTTT
TRBJ2-2	few	TRBV6-4	TRBD2	CASSDSGGGNTGELFF	TGTGCCAGCAGTGACTCGGGCGGGGGGAACACCGGGGAGCTGTTTTTT
TRBJ2-5	NA	TRBV7-8	TRBD2	CASSHGWTSGSQETQYF	TGTGCCAGCAGCCACGGTTGGACTAGCGGATCCCAAGAGACCCAGTACTTC
TRBJ2-5	NA	TRBV7-6	NA	CASSLATLETQYF	TGTGCCAGCAGCTTGGCAACCCTAGAGACCCAGTACTTC
TRBJ1-2	NA	TRBV4-2	TRBD1	CASSQATGTGDGGYTF	TGTGCCAGCAGCCAGGCAACCGGGACAGGGGATGGGGGCTACACCTTC
TRBJ1-3	NA	TRBV7-9	NA	CASQDIRSGNTIYF	TGTGCCAGTCAGGACATACGCTCTGGAAACACCATATATTTT
TRBJ1-5	NA	TRBV6-1	TRBD1	CASTRDRANQPQHF	TGTGCCAGCACTCGAGACAGGGCCAATCAGCCCCAGCATTTT
TRBJ2-6	NA	TRBV28	NA	CASRLQGDGANVLTF	TGTGCCAGCAGGTTACAGGGAGATGGGGCCAACGTCCTGACTTTC
TRBJ2-3	NA	TRBV5-5	TRBD1	CASSVTGTGSDTQYF	TGTGCCAGCAGCGTCACCGGGACAGGGTCAGATACGCAGTATTTT
TRBJ1-3	NA	TRBV10-2	NA	CASSDYRNTIYF	TGCGCCAGCAGTGATTATAGAAACACCATATATTTT
TRBJ2-3	NA	TRBV2	NA	CASSNQGGGTDTQYF	TGTGCCAGCAGTAACCAGGGGGGGGGCACAGATACGCAGTATTTT
TRBJ2-7	few	TRBV7-9	NA	CASSLVSSYEQYF	TGTGCCAGCAGCTTAGTCAGCTCCTACGAGCAGTACTTC
TRBJ2-2	NA	TRBV9	NA	CASSVIESGELFF	TGTGCCAGCAGCGTGATCGAGTCCGGGGAGCTGTTTTTT
TRBJ2-5	NA	TRBV12-5	TRBD1	CASGSGTGRGETQYF	TGTGCTAGTGGTAGTGGGACAGGGAGAGGAGAGACCCAGTACTTC
TRBJ2-7	NA	TRBV27	NA	CASRSPRLTAYEQYF	TGTGCCAGCAGATCCCCCCGTCTGACGGCCTACGAGCAGTACTTC
TRBJ1-2	few	TRBV29-1	TRBD1	CSVEDPDREGGYTF	TGCAGCGTTGAAGATCCCGACAGGGAAGGGGGCTACACCTTC
TRBJ2-3	NA	TRBV7-2	NA	CASSSGQSRSTDTQYF	TGTGCCAGCAGCTCTGGACAGTCAAGGAGCACAGATACGCAGTATTTT
TRBJ1-2	NA	TRBV5-6	TRBD1	CASSPTGANYGYTF	TGTGCCAGCAGCCCGACAGGGGCCAACTATGGCTACACCTTC
TRBJ1-2	NA	TRBV25-1	NA	CASMRGGKDGYTF	TGTGCCAGCATGCGGGGGGGTAAGGATGGCTACACCTTC
TRBJ2-1	NA	TRBV9	NA	CASNTPGAVEQFF	TGTGCCAGCAACACGCCAGGTGCGGTTGAGCAGTTCTTC
TRBJ2-1	NA	TRBV10-2	NA	CASSEPQTYNEQFF	TGCGCCAGCAGTGAGCCCCAAACCTACAATGAGCAGTTCTTC
TRBJ2-4	NA	TRBV28	NA	CASSPPKTGAKNIQYF	TGTGCCAGCAGTCCACCAAAGACAGGTGCCAAAAACATTCAGTACTTC
TRBJ1-4	NA	TRBV5-5	TRBD1	CASSLGRGSYKEKLFF	TGTGCCAGCAGCTTGGGCAGGGGGTCGTATAAGGAAAAACTGTTTTTT
TRBJ1-3	NA	TRBV6-5	TRBD1	CASRNRGTGNTIYF	TGTGCCAGCAGAAACAGGGGTACTGGAAACACCATATATTTT
TRBJ1-1	NA	TRBV6-1	NA	CASSEAPGDTEAFF	TGTGCCAGCAGTGAAGCGCCCGGGGACACTGAAGCTTTCTTT
TRBJ1-2	NA	TRBV9	NA	CASSVDGRANYGYTF	TGTGCCAGCAGCGTAGATGGTAGAGCTAACTATGGCTACACCTTC
TRBJ2-1	NA	TRBV4-1	NA	CASSQEAEGLLNEQFF	TGCGCCAGCAGCCAAGAGGCGGAGGGTTTACTCAATGAGCAGTTCTTC
TRBJ2-7	NA	TRBV28	NA	CASSTPGPPYEQYF	TGTGCCAGCAGTACTCCCGGGCCTCCCTACGAGCAGTACTTC
TRBJ2-1	few	TRBV29-1	TRBD1	CSVDRGSYNEQFF	TGCAGCGTCGACAGGGGCAGCTACAATGAGCAGTTCTTC
TRBJ1-5	NA	TRBV27	NA	CASSLRGVYSNQPQHF	TGTGCCAGCAGTTTACGGGGGGTCTATAGCAATCAGCCCCAGCATTTT
TRBJ1-1	NA	TRBV7-9	NA	CAIPGTLNTEAFF	TGTGCCATCCCCGGGACACTGAACACTGAAGCTTTCTTT
TRBJ1-3	NA	TRBV6-5	NA	CASIKRGNSGNTIYF	TGTGCCAGCATTAAGAGGGGGAACTCTGGAAACACCATATATTTT
TRBJ2-7	NA	TRBV7-9	TRBD2	CASSRRLAGDAYEQYF	TGTGCCAGCAGCAGAAGACTAGCGGGGGATGCCTACGAGCAGTACTTC
TRBJ2-7	NA	TRBV9	NA	CASSVRPGDTYEQYF	TGTGCCAGCAGCGTACGACCAGGTGACACCTACGAGCAGTACTTC
TRBJ1-4	NA	TRBV4-3	NA	CASSNSVGTTNEKLFF	TGCGCCAGCAGTAACAGTGTAGGGACAACTAATGAAAAACTGTTTTTT
TRBJ1-2	NA	TRBV27	NA	CASRAGTALPYGYTF	TGTGCCAGCAGGGCCGGGACCGCTCTTCCCTATGGCTACACCTTC
TRBJ2-7	NA	TRBV7-2	NA	CASSLAVGQGGYEQYF	TGTGCCAGCAGCTTAGCCGTCGGTCAGGGGGGCTACGAGCAGTACTTC
TRBJ2-5	few	TRBV5-4	TRBD2	CASSLTLRTSGWVETQYF	TGTGCCAGCAGCTTGACCCTCAGGACTAGCGGGTGGGTGGAGACCCAGTACTTC
TRBJ2-1	NA	TRBV2	TRBD2	CASGTSGSNEQFF	TGTGCCAGCGGGACTAGCGGATCCAATGAGCAGTTCTTC
TRBJ2-3	NA	TRBV6-1	NA	CASSVVSRTDTQYF	TGTGCCAGCAGTGTGGTCAGTCGGACAGATACGCAGTATTTT
TRBJ1-2	NA	TRBV6-1	NA	CASRRDYGYTF	TGTGCCAGCAGACGGGACTATGGCTACACCTTC
TRBJ2-1	NA	TRBV14	TRBD2	CASRDTGGLASHEQFF	TGTGCCAGCAGGGACACAGGAGGACTAGCGAGCCATGAGCAGTTCTTC
TRBJ2-2	NA	TRBV5-5	NA	CASSSASVFTGELFF	TGTGCCAGCAGCTCCGCTAGCGTTTTCACCGGGGAGCTGTTTTTT
TRBJ2-7	NA	TRBV6-6	NA	CASSYQGSEQYF	TGTGCCAGCAGTTACCAGGGAAGCGAGCAGTACTTC
TRBJ2-5	NA	TRBV27	NA	CASRLIQGGETQYF	TGTGCCAGCAGACTCATTCAGGGGGGAGAGACCCAGTACTTC
TRBJ1-4	NA	TRBV13	TRBD1	CASSPPGQGAEKLFF	TGTGCCAGCAGCCCCCCGGGACAGGGGGCTGAAAAACTGTTTTTT
TRBJ2-2	NA	TRBV19	TRBD2	CASSPRSLAGSLTGELFF	TGTGCCAGTAGTCCCCGGTCGCTAGCGGGAAGTCTCACCGGGGAGCTGTTTTTT
TRBJ2-6	NA	TRBV9	TRBD1	CASTSGTVGLGANVLTF	TGTGCCAGCACCTCCGGGACAGTCGGGCTGGGGGCCAACGTCCTGACTTTC